Below, 2 T cell receptor beta chains from the same sample are listed, as sequenced in a study of radiotherapy plus CTLA-4 blockade in lung cancer. Clones were sequenced by immunoSEQ multiplex PCR, and TCRdb holds only the in-frame ones, with some missing. This repertoire shows some 98,000 clones, around 83% found once; its top ten account for approximately 3.4%. Sequencing used peripheral blood, obtained from a patient treated with radiotherapy plus ipilimumab. The receptors stem from a human donor with non-small cell lung cancer who had a partial response to radiotherapy plus ipilimumab.

The chain uses TRBV4-2 and TRBJ1-2; TRBD1 aligns across 7 bases. This CDR3 has 12 amino acids. Losses at the gene ends were 11 bases for V and 4 bases for J; bases not matched to a gene: 7. Germline assignment: CDR1 LGHNA and CDR2 YNFKEQ. The CDR3 reads CAYRDSGYGYTF. CDR3 nucleotides: TGTGCCTACCGGGACAGCGGCTATGGCTACACCTTC.

V gene TRBV28 combines with J gene TRBJ2-5, with TRBD1 matching 10 bases. The length of the CDR3 is 20 residues. Germline CDR1 reads MDHEN; CDR2 reads SYDVKM. The trim removed 8 bases at V and 1 base at J, leaving 22 bases unmatched. The CDR3 loop is CASSNDPGQGSPGPQETQYF. The CDR3 DNA follows: TGTGCCAGCTCGAACGATCCGGGACAGGGGTCTCCCGGTCCCCAAGAGACCCAGTACTTC.